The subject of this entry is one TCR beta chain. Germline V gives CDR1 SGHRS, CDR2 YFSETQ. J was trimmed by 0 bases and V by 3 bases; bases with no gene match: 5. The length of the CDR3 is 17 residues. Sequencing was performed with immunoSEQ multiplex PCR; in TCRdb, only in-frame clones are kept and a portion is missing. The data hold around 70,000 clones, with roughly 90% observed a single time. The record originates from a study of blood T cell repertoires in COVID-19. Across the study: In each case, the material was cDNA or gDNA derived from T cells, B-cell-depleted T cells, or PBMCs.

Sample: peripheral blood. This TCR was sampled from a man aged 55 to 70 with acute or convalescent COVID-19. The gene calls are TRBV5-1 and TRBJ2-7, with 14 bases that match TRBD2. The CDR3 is CASSWGLAGESSYEQYF. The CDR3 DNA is TGCGCCAGCAGCTGGGGACTAGCGGGAGAGAGCTCCTACGAGCAGTACTTC.